This TCR beta chain came from a study of breast tumors, draining lymph nodes, adjacent tissues. Broader study findings: Compared with lymph nodes, tumors were less diverse; compared with nontumor tissue, more. Luminal-like breast cancer showed significantly greater tumor-nontumor repertoire similarity than basal-like breast cancer did. Most tumor T cells seemingly derive from lymph node, then expand in tumor.

This clonotype was observed at least ten times. The target antigen is unknown. V shed 5 bases and J shed 4 bases, with 17 bases lying between them. The CDR3 totals 15 residues. The germline gives CDR1 SNHLY, CDR2 FYNNEI. TCRdb analysed the multiplex PCR reads with MiXCR anew, one entry per CDR3 protein. The repertoire holds more than 10,000 distinct CDR3 sequences, about 50% seen once, with about 38% in the top ten. This chain joins TRBV2 and TRBJ1-2; D not certain. The specimen sequenced was tumor-adjacent breast tissue. This TCR was sampled from a female donor with breast cancer. Some clones in this sample may be carry-over from other donors' samples. CDR3 DNA: TGTGCCAGCAGTATGAAGTTCTGGGTGGGCTATGGCTACACCTTC. It encodes CASSMKFWVGYGYTF.